This entry is about one T cell receptor (beta chain). It was during active infection that Seattle patients were enrolled and then longitudinally followed. In the original analysis: How many nucleated cells were present was estimated from reference gene primer amplification. The data were produced by immunoSEQ multiplex PCR, yet TCRdb's version contains in-frame clones alone and is incomplete. V, J and clone size are taken as reported in that table, and D and trimming were inferred from the DNA itself. The table includes about 140,000 clones, 88% detected once. This CDR3 is built from 13 residues. The germline V gene encodes CDR1 MNHEY and CDR2 SVGAGI. The V and J ends lost 8 bases and 3 bases, in that order; junction bases with no gene match: 6. This entry comes from a study of blood T cell repertoires in COVID-19. Study-wide background: Samples taken during acute and convalescent COVID-19 were collected in the United States, Italy and Spain. From T cells, B-cell-depleted T cells, or PBMCs came the material, which was cDNA or gDNA.

The V gene is TRBV6-5, the J gene TRBJ2-5; 7 nucleotides agree with TRBD2. Specimen: peripheral blood. The sequence derives from a human donor with COVID-19, enrolled during active disease. The donor label of this sample is uncertain. The CDR3 spells CASDTSAKETQYF. In DNA, the CDR3 is TGTGCCAGCGATACTAGCGCCAAAGAGACCCAGTACTTC.